One T cell receptor (beta chain) is described in this entry. The antigen remains undetermined. This specimen comes from a study of T cell responses to AZD1222 COVID-19 vaccine. Study-level background: Analyses pooled second doses at about 4 or about 12 weeks.

TCRdb's copy holds only in-frame clones and misses some; the assay was immunoSEQ multiplex PCR. This sample has 90,000 to 150,000 clones, with around nine tenths found just once. The V gene lost 5 bases and the J gene lost 5 bases, with 14 bases spanning the gap. This CDR3 is 14 amino acids long. CDR1 and CDR2 (germline): MNHEY, SVGAGI. Overall study results and limits: Donors skewed white British and female; clonal diversity was possibly underestimated.

The source is an adult in good health. Sequences were derived from peripheral blood, sampled on day 0 of AZD1222 vaccination. V gene TRBV6-5 combines with J gene TRBJ2-3; no definite D call. The CDR3 loop is CASSHGRIIDTQYF. CDR3 DNA: TGTGCCAGCAGTCACGGTCGTATTATAGATACGCAGTATTTT.